This T cell receptor beta chain was recovered during a study of T cells in Graves' hyperthyroidism and ophthalmopathy. Uncontrolled infection, other autoimmune disease, pregnancy or lactation barred patients from enrollment. RNA transcripts served as the template for amplifying TCR beta CDR3 regions. During a first-round RT-PCR of the TCR CDR3, the HTBI primer set was used. TCRdb reanalysed the multiplex PCR reads using MiXCR and keeps one entry per CDR3 protein. The table has about 98,000 distinct CDR3 sequences, around 37% seen once; the top ten hold about 10%. Ten or more counts support this clonotype. Its specificity is not known. Whole-study findings and limits: Ophthalmopathy onset followed model prediction by a median roughly 6 months. In the blood, most expanded thyroid clonotypes above 0.001 appeared as well.

V lost 7 bases and J lost 4; bases outside the gene matches: 9. In germline, CDR1 is MNHEY, CDR2 SVGAGI. CDR3 length: 15 residues. Sequencing was carried out using peripheral blood or thyroid tissue (not recorded which). V is TRBV6-5 and J is TRBJ2-5, with 10 bases lining up with TRBD2. The source is a woman aged 30 to 39 with Graves' hyperthyroidism. CDR3 region: CASTISGRARETQYF. The CDR3 bases are TGTGCCAGCACTATAAGCGGGAGGGCTCGAGAGACCCAGTACTTC.